This TCR beta chain is from a study of blood T cell repertoires in COVID-19. Study-level information: Samples came from the United States, Italy and Spain, spanning acute and convalescent COVID-19. PBMCs, B-cell-depleted T cells, or T cells provided the cDNA or gDNA that made up the material.

Trimming removed 2 bases at V and 0 bases at J, with 9 bases between. Germline V gene lookup returns CDR1 SGHKS and CDR2 YYEKEE (reference sequence). The length of the CDR3 is 15 residues. In the source study's methods: Nucleated cell counts were estimated from reference gene primer amplification. Using immunoSEQ multiplex PCR, the repertoire was profiled, and TCRdb retains in-frame clones only, with some absent. V, J and clone size were drawn from that table, and D and trimming were deduced from the DNA. The sample lists some 210,000 clones, 92% occurring once. This sequence originates from a man aged 30-40 years with acute or convalescent COVID-19. Sample: peripheral blood. The rearrangement links TRBV5-5 to TRBJ1-3, with D tentatively TRBD1 (5 bases). The CDR3 reads CASSFRGNSGNTIYF. The CDR3 coding sequence is TGTGCCAGCAGCTTTCGGGGGAACTCTGGAAACACCATATATTTT.